A selection of T cell receptor beta chains follows, all from one sample in a study of T cell repertoires in ileal Crohn's disease. Measured with immunoSEQ multiplex PCR; TCRdb has only the in-frame clones, and not every one. The table records about 9,000 clones, roughly 75% of them present only once. Sequencing used ileal tissue. The receptor set was obtained from an adult with Crohn's disease. Both conserved end residues are part of each CDR3. The D gene is left open where the match is weak. Rows may omit the clone size; those that give it use once, few, many or a size class.

>TRBV7-2|TRBJ2-7|-|-
TGTGCCAGCAGCTTGGGGGGGGCGTCCTCCTACGAGCAGTACTTC
CASSLGGASSYEQYF
>TRBV18|TRBJ1-2|-|-
TGTGCCAGCTCACCGACGATGCGTATAACTCGGACTGTTAACTATGGCTACACCTTC
CASSPTMRITRTVNYGYTF
>TRBV6-8|TRBJ2-7|-|TRBD2
TGTGCCAGCAGTTATAGCGGGAGCTCCTACGAGCAGTACTTC
CASSYSGSSYEQYF
>TRBV6-5|TRBJ2-5|-|-
TGTGCCAGCAGTTACGAGGCCGGTGGGACCCAGTACTTC
CASSYEAGGTQYF
>TRBV2|TRBJ1-5|-|-
TGTGCCAGCAGTGAGCTGAGAGGGTCAAGCAATCAGCCCCAGCATTTT
CASSELRGSSNQPQHF
>TRBV10-3|TRBJ1-3|-|-
TGTGCCATCAGTGAGTCTGCGGACTTGATATATTTT
CAISESADLIYF
>TRBV5-1|TRBJ2-7|-|TRBD2
TGCGCCAGCAGCTTGGCGTCCGGGGGGGCCTACGAGCAGTACTTC
CASSLASGGAYEQYF
>TRBV29-1|TRBJ2-1|once|-
TGCAGCGTTCGCGCCGGTGTCAATGAGCAGTTCTTC
CSVRAGVNEQFF
>TRBV4-3|TRBJ1-6|-|-
TGCGCCAGCAGCCATGGAGGGAGCTCCTATAATTCACCCCTCCACTTT
CASSHGGSSYNSPLHF
>TRBV6-5|TRBJ2-5|-|TRBD1
TGTGCCAGCAGCCCCGACAGGGCCAGAGAGACCCAGTACTTC
CASSPDRARETQYF
>TRBV6-6|TRBJ1-1|-|TRBD1
TGTGCCACCAGGACAGGGCCAAACACTGAAGCTTTCTTT
CATRTGPNTEAFF
>TRBV6-5|TRBJ1-6|-|TRBD1
TGTGCCAGCACTCGGACAGGGAGGGTAAATTCACCCCTCCACTTT
CASTRTGRVNSPLHF
>TRBV19|TRBJ1-2|-|-
TGTGCCAGTAGTATAGGGCAGGGTCTAACGGCGGATGGCTACACCTTC
CASSIGQGLTADGYTF
>TRBV18|TRBJ2-3|-|-
TGTGCCAGCTCACCAAGCAGGGCGGAAGATACGCAGTATTTT
CASSPSRAEDTQYF
>TRBV7-2|TRBJ2-3|-|TRBD2
TGTGCCAGCAGCTGGCGGGAGCCCGGCCCAGATACGCAGTATTTT
CASSWREPGPDTQYF
>TRBV19|TRBJ1-3|large|-
TGTGCCAGTAGTGACACAAGACAACTTATAACTCACGGAAACACCATATATTTT
CASSDTRQLITHGNTIYF
>TRBV6-1|TRBJ2-3|few|TRBD1
TGTGCCAGCAGTGAATTTGGGACAGGTTCACAGTATTTT
CASSEFGTGSQYF
>TRBV6-1|TRBJ2-7|-|-
TGTGCCAGCAGTGAAAGGGGGGGAGCCCCCTACGAGCAGTACTTC
CASSERGGAPYEQYF
>TRBV5-1|TRBJ1-2|-|-
TGCGCCAGCAGCTCAGGGTATGGCTACACCTTC
CASSSGYGYTF
>TRBV18|TRBJ2-7|-|TRBD1
TGTGCCAGCTCACGGGGACAGGGGAACTACGAGCAGTACTTC
CASSRGQGNYEQYF
>TRBV11-2|TRBJ2-5|-|TRBD1
TGTGCCAGCAGCCCACAGGGGCAAGAGACCCAGTACTTC
CASSPQGQETQYF
>TRBV5-1|TRBJ1-2|-|-
TGCGCCAGCAGCTTCGAAGGCCCTAACTATGGCCACACCTTC
CASSFEGPNYGHTF
>TRBV11-2|TRBJ1-1|-|-
TGTGCCAGCAGCATAAGCACCCGCAGGGGAACTGAAGCTTTCTTT
CASSISTRRGTEAFF
>TRBV5-1|TRBJ1-3|-|-
TGCGCCAGCAGCGACGACACAGGGCCCCCCGGAAACACCATATATTTT
CASSDDTGPPGNTIYF
>TRBV19|TRBJ1-5|-|TRBD1
TGTGCCAGTAAGCCCCCGCTCAGGACAGGGGTTAGCAATCAGCCCCAGCATTTT
CASKPPLRTGVSNQPQHF
>TRBV5-5|TRBJ1-5|once|TRBD1
TGTGCCAGCAGCTCTCTCACAGGGGAGAAACAGCCCCAGCATTTT
CASSSLTGEKQPQHF
>TRBV28|TRBJ2-7|once|TRBD1
TGTGCCAGCAGTTTTGACAGGGGTACCCTCTCCTACGAGCAGTACTTC
CASSFDRGTLSYEQYF
>TRBV7-2|TRBJ2-1|-|TRBD1
TGTGCCAGCAGCTTAGACGGGACAGGGCGTGGGAATGAGCAGTTCTTC
CASSLDGTGRGNEQFF
>TRBV7-8|TRBJ2-7|once|TRBD1
TGTGCCAGCAGCTCCCCCCCGGGGACAGGTCCTATTTCCTACGAGCAGTACTTC
CASSSPPGTGPISYEQYF
>TRBV6-6|TRBJ2-3|-|TRBD1
TGTGCCAGCAGTCCTTCCGACAGGGAGCGCACAGATACGCAGTATTTT
CASSPSDRERTDTQYF
>TRBV27|TRBJ2-1|-|TRBD1
TGTGCCAGCAGTCCAACACAGGGGGCCCGTGAGCAGTTCTTC
CASSPTQGAREQFF
>TRBV4-3|TRBJ2-7|once|-
TGCGCCAGCTCCAGGGTGGGCGCCCTCCCCTCCGAGCAGTACTTC
CASSRVGALPSEQYF
>TRBV4-3|TRBJ2-7|-|-
TGCGCCAGCAGCCAACGCCTCGGGACAGACGGGAGCTCCTACGAGCAGTACTTC
CASSQRLGTDGSSYEQYF
>TRBV7-9|TRBJ1-2|-|-
TGTGCCAGCGAAGGACGCCCGGGGGGCTACACCTTC
CASEGRPGGYTF
>TRBV28|TRBJ2-5|once|TRBD2
TGTGCCAGCAGTGAAGGACTAGCGGGGTGGACCCAGTACTTC
CASSEGLAGWTQYF
>TRBV2|TRBJ1-1|-|-
TGTGCCAGCAATAAACCGGACAGCATGAACACTGAAGCTTTCTTT
CASNKPDSMNTEAFF
>TRBV29-1|TRBJ1-5|-|-
TGCAGCGTTCGGACGACGGGGGGTGATAGCAATCAGCCCCAGCATTTT
CSVRTTGGDSNQPQHF
>TRBV11-3|TRBJ2-1|-|-
TGTGCCAGCAGCCGACAGAGCTCCTACAATGAGCAGTTCTTC
CASSRQSSYNEQFF
>TRBV7-2|TRBJ1-6|few|-
TGTGCCAGCAGCTTAAATATACAGCCAAATTCACCCCTCCACTTT
CASSLNIQPNSPLHF
>TRBV18|TRBJ1-5|-|TRBD1
TGTGCCAGCTCACGACAAGATTCGGGACAGGGGGCGTCAAGCCTCCAGCATTTT
CASSRQDSGQGASSLQHF
>TRBV5-8|TRBJ1-5|-|-
TGTGCCAGCAGCTTGGAACAGGATCAGCCCCAGCATTTT
CASSLEQDQPQHF
>TRBV30|TRBJ1-2|-|-
TGTGCCAACTTGATTACGCCGGATGGCTACACCTTC
CANLITPDGYTF
>TRBV14|TRBJ2-5|once|TRBD2
TGTGCCAGCAGCCAAGATCTTCTAGCGGGAGGGCCTTGGGAGACCCAGTACTTC
CASSQDLLAGGPWETQYF
>TRBV18|TRBJ2-2|few|-
TGTGCCAGCTCACATGCCCCGGGGTTTAACACCGGGGAGCTGTTTTTT
CASSHAPGFNTGELFF
>TRBV5-1|TRBJ2-3|-|TRBD2
TGCGCCAGCAGCACGGTGGGGGGAGGGGATCATCGGGCAGATACGCAGTATTTT
CASSTVGGGDHRADTQYF
>TRBV5-1|TRBJ1-2|-|-
TGCGCCAGCAACGACGGGAACTATGGCTACACCTTC
CASNDGNYGYTF
>TRBV2|TRBJ1-2|-|TRBD1
TGTGCCAGCGCCGAAGGGGGCGAGTTAATGGGCGGCTACACCTTC
CASAEGGELMGGYTF
>TRBV7-2|TRBJ1-1|-|-
TGTGCCAGCAGCTCTCAGGGCAGAACTGAAGCTTTCTTT
CASSSQGRTEAFF
>TRBV5-6|TRBJ2-5|-|-
TGTGCCAGCAGCTTGAGGGGTCGGAAGACCCAGTACTTC
CASSLRGRKTQYF
>TRBV28|TRBJ2-1|-|TRBD2
TGTGCCAGCAGTGGGCGACTAGCGGGGGGGTACAATGAGCAGTTCTTC
CASSGRLAGGYNEQFF
>TRBV15|TRBJ2-1|once|TRBD1
TGTGCCACCAGCAGAGGGCAGGGGGCGGGTTCCTACAATGAGCAGTTCTTC
CATSRGQGAGSYNEQFF
>TRBV7-2|TRBJ1-2|-|TRBD1
TGTGCCAGCAGCTTAGGAGGGACAGGGAGCGGAATAGGCGGCTACACCTTC
CASSLGGTGSGIGGYTF
>TRBV5-5|TRBJ1-4|-|-
TGTGCCAGCAGCTTGGCAACCAGGGGAGGGAGTGAAAAACTGTTTTTT
CASSLATRGGSEKLFF
>TRBV9|TRBJ1-3|few|-
TGTGCCAGCAGCGTAGGATCAGGGGTCGGAAACACCATATATTTT
CASSVGSGVGNTIYF